These T cell receptor beta chains were read from a single sample in a study of blood T cell repertoires in COVID-19. The repertoire was sequenced with immunoSEQ multiplex PCR; TCRdb's copy has only in-frame clones and lacks some. This repertoire shows about 87,000 clones, roughly 80% found once; its top ten account for 4% to 5.5%. The sequenced material came from peripheral blood. These receptors came from a woman in her 50s with acute or convalescent COVID-19. CDR3s include the opening cysteine and the closing phenylalanine or tryptophan. Clone size appears in some rows only: once, few, many, or a class for an expanded clone.

>TRBJ2-3|NA|TRBV6-5
CASSPRGVTDTQYF
>TRBJ1-4|NA|TRBV7-9
CASSSGTGEGEKLFF
>TRBJ1-2|NA|TRBV28
CASSLPLTETYGYTF
>TRBJ1-1|NA|TRBV9
CASSVADYMNTEAFF
>TRBJ1-2|NA|TRBV13
CASSSRGRGPYGYTF
>TRBJ1-1|NA|TRBV6-5
CASRHRGVNTEAFF
>TRBJ1-1|once|TRBV30
CAWGVEGGNTEAFF
>TRBJ1-2|few|TRBV5-1
CASSVGTGVGYTF
>TRBJ1-6|few|TRBV7-2
CASSLVQNSPLHF
>TRBJ1-1|NA|TRBV19
CASVRQGGAFF
>TRBJ1-1|few|TRBV28
CASSWRKTGNTEAFF
>TRBJ1-1|NA|TRBV7-2
CASSQDSYPNTEAFF
>TRBJ2-2|NA|TRBV6-2/TRBV6-3
CASSYEQGADTGELFF
>TRBJ1-2|NA|TRBV10-3
CAISAKDSFYGYTF
>TRBJ2-1|NA|TRBV6-5
CASSYQGAGYNEQFF
>TRBJ1-4|few|TRBV6-5
CATRTSGAGEKLFF
>TRBJ1-5|NA|TRBV7-2
CASSLRDTYQPQHF
>TRBJ1-2|few|TRBV29-1
CSAESAGGGGYTF
>TRBJ2-1|NA|TRBV2
CASGVDLQGPNEQFF
>TRBJ1-3|NA|TRBV27
CASSEREGDYGNTIYF
>TRBJ2-1|NA|TRBV7-3
CASSPGQGNEQFF
>TRBJ2-1|NA|TRBV3-1/TRBV3-2
CASSQGGGAYEQFF
>TRBJ1-6|NA|TRBV7-2
CASSLGANNSPLHF
>TRBJ1-1|NA|TRBV5-1
CASRPGEQAEAFF
>TRBJ1-2|few|TRBV5-8
CASSRAWEVQDYGYTF
>TRBJ2-4|NA|TRBV28
CASSVQGAAKNIQYF
>TRBJ2-7|NA|TRBV2
CASSVGGLGYEQYF
>TRBJ2-5|NA|TRBV7-2
CASSGPGGYKETQYF
>TRBJ2-7|few|TRBV27
CASSLSKGTGTGSYEQYF
>TRBJ2-1|once|TRBV6-2/TRBV6-3
CASSYGTSGGNEQFF
>TRBJ2-7|few|TRBV4-1
CASSQESTYEQYF
>TRBJ2-1|few|TRBV12-3/TRBV12-4
CASSFEGDEQFF
>TRBJ1-1|NA|TRBV6-5
CASSYSPGTEAFF
>TRBJ1-6|NA|TRBV7-2
CASRQPPGISPLHF
>TRBJ1-1|NA|TRBV10-2
CASTRGDTEAFF
>TRBJ1-5|NA|TRBV20-1
CSASSGYSNQPQHF
>TRBJ1-1|NA|TRBV10-3
CATGEDSDTEAFF
>TRBJ2-2|NA|TRBV30
CAWGLSLAALSGELFF
>TRBJ2-1|many|TRBV4-1
CASSQRRGGFLNEQFF
>TRBJ1-1|once|TRBV19
CASSIFWNTEAFF
>TRBJ2-3|NA|TRBV7-3
CASSPWGLPNTDTQYF
>TRBJ1-2|NA|TRBV28
CASSSAGGIDYGYTF
>TRBJ1-6|NA|TRBV7-9
CASSLVGSRTALHF
>TRBJ1-3|NA|TRBV14
CASSPGTGRPGNTIYF
>TRBJ1-1|NA|TRBV12-3/TRBV12-4
CASSPNSEAFF